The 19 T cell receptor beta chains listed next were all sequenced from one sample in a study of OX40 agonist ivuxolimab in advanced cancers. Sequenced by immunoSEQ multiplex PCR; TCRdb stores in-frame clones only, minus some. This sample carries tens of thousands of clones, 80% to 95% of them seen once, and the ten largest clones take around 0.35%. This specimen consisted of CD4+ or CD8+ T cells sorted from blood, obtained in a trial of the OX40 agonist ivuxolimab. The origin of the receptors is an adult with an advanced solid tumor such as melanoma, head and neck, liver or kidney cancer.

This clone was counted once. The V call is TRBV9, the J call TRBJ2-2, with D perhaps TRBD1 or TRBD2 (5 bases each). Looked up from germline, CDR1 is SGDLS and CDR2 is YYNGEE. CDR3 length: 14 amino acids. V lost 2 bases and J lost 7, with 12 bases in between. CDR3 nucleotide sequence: TGTGCCAGCAGCGTGGGGGATCTGAACGGGGAGCTGTTTTTT. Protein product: CASSVGDLNGELFF.

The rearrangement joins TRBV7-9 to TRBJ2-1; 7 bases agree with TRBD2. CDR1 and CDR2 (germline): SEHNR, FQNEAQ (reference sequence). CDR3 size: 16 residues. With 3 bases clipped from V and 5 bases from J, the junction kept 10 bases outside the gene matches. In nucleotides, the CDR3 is TGTGCCAGCAGCTTTTCAGCGGGGAGACTAAACAATGAGCAGTTCTTC. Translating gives CASSFSAGRLNNEQFF.

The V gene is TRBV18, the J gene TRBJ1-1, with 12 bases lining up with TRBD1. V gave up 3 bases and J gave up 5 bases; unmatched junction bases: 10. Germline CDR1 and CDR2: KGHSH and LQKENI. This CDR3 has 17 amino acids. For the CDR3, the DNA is TGTGCCAGCTCACCGGGACAGGGGGCTGTGGCTGGGACTGAAGCTTTCTTT. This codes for CASSPGQGAVAGTEAFF.

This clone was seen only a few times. CDR3 region: CASSLTKHPGDSPLHF. The CDR3 nucleotides read TGTGCCAGCAGTCTGACCAAACACCCTGGGGATTCACCCCTCCACTTT. The chain has TRBV27 and TRBJ1-6; no definite D call. The V gene lost 5 bases and the J gene lost 8 bases, with 19 bases spanning the gap. The CDR3 has 16 amino acids. CDR1 and CDR2 (germline): MNHEY, SMNVEV (reference sequence).

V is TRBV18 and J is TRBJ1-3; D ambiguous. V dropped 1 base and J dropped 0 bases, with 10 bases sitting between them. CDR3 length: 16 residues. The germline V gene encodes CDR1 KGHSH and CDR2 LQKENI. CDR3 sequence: CASSPRDFGSGNTIYF. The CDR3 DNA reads TGTGCCAGCTCACCACGAGATTTCGGCTCTGGAAACACCATATATTTT.

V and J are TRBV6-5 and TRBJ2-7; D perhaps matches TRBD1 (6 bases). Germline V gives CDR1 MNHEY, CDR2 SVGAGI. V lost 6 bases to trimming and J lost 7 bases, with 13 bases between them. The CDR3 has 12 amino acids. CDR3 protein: CASSIGGDEQYV. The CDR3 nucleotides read TGTGCCAGCAGCATAGGGGGAGATGAGCAGTACGTC.

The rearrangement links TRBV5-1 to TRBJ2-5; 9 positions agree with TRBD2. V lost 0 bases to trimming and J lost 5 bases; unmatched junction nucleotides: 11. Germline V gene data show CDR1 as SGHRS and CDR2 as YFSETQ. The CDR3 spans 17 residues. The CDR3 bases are TGCGCCAGCAGCTTGGTTGGCGGGGGGGCCATCTCGGAGACCCAGTACTTC. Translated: CASSLVGGGAISETQYF. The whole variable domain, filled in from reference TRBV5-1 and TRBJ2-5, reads KAGVTQTPRYLIKTRGQQVTLSCSPISGHRSVSWYQQTPGQGLQFLFEYFSETQRNKGNFPGRFSGRQFSNSRSEMNVSTLELGDSALYLCASSLVGGGAISETQYFGPGTRLLVL.

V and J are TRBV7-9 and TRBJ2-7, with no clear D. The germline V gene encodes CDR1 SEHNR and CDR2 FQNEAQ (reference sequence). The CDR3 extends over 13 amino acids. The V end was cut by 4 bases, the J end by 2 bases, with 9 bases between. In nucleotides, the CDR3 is TGTGCCAGCAGCTCGACAACTCCCTACGAGCAGTACGTC. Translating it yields CASSSTTPYEQYV.

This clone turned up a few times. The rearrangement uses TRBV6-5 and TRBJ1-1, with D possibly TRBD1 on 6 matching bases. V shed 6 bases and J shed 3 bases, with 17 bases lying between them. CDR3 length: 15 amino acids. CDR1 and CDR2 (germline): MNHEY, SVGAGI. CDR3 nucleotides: TGTGCCAGCAGACGCTTACAGGGAGGAGACACTGAAGCTTTCTTT. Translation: CASRRLQGGDTEAFF.

CDR3 sequence reads: CASRDGGHNTEAFF. The CDR3 DNA sequence: TGTGCCAGCAGGGACGGGGGACACAACACTGAAGCTTTCTTT. The chain joins TRBV6-1 to TRBJ1-1, with TRBD1 as a possible D gene (6 bases). The V end lost 6 bases, the J end lost 2 bases, and 13 bases lay between the germline ends. Germline values: CDR1 MNHNS, CDR2 SASEGT. The CDR3 is made up of 14 amino acids.

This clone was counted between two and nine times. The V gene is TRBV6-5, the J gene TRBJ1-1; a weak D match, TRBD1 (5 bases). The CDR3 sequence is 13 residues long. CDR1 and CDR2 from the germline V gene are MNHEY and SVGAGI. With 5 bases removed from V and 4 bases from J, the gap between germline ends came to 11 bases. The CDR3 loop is CASSRQLRTEAFF. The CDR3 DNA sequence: TGTGCCAGCAGTAGACAGCTTCGCACTGAAGCTTTCTTT.

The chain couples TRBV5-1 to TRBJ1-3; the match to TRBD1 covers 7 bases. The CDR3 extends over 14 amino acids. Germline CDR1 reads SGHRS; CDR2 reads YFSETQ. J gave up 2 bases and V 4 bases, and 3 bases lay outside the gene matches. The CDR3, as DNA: TGCGCCAGCAGCCCCGGGACAGCTGGAAACACCATATATTTT. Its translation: CASSPGTAGNTIYF.

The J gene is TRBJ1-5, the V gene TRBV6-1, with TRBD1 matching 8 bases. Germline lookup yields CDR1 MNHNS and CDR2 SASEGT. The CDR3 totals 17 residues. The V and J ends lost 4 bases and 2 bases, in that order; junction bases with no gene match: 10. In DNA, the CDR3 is TGTGCCAGCAGTGGCCGACAGGGGAATGCGGGCAATCAGCCCCAGCATTTT. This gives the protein CASSGRQGNAGNQPQHF.

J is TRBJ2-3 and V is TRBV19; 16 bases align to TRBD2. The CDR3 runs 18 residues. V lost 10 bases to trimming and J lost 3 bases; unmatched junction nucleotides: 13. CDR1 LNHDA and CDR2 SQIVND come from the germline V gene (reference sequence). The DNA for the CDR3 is TGTGCCACCCTCGGGGGGACTAGCGGGGGGGCCTTAACAGATACGCAGTATTTT. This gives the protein CATLGGTSGGALTDTQYF.

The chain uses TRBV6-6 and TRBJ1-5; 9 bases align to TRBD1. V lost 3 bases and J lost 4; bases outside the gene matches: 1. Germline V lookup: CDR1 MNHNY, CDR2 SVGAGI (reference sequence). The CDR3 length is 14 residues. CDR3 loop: CASSYDRGNQPQHF. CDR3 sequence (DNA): TGTGCCAGCAGTTATGACAGGGGGAATCAGCCCCAGCATTTT.

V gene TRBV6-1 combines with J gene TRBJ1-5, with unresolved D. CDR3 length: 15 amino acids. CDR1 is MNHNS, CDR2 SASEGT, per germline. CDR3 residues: CTNLALEGSNQPQHF. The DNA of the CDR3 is TGTACCAACCTAGCGCTGGAGGGAAGCAATCAGCCCCAGCATTTT.

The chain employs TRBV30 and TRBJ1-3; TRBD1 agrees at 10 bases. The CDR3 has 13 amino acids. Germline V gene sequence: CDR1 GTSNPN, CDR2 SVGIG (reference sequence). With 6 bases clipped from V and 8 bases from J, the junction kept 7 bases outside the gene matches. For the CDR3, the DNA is TGTGCCTGCCGCCGGGACAGGGGAGACACCATATATTTT. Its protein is CACRRDRGDTIYF.

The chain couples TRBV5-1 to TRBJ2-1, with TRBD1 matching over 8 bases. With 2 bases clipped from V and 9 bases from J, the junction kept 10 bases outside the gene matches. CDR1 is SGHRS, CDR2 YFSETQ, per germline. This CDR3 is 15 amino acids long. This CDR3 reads CASSFAGQGGGEQFF. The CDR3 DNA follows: TGCGCCAGCAGCTTCGCCGGACAGGGTGGAGGTGAGCAGTTCTTC.

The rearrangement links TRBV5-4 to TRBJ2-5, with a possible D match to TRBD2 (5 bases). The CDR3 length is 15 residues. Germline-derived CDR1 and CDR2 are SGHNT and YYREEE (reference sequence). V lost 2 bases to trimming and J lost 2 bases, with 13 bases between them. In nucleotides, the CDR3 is TGTGCCAGCAGCTTCCGCAGAGGGCCTCAAGAGACCCAGTACTTC. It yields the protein CASSFRRGPQETQYF.